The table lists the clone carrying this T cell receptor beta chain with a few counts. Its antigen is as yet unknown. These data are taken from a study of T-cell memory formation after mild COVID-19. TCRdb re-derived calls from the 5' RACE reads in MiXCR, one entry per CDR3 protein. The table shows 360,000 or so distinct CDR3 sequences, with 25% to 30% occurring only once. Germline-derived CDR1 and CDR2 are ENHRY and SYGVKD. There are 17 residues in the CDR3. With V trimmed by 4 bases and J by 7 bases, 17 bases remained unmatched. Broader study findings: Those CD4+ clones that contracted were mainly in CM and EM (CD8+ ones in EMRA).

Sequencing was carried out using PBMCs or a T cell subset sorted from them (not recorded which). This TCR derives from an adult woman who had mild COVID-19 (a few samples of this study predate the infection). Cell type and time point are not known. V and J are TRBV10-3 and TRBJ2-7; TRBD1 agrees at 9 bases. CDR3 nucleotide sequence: TGTGCCATCAGTGGACAAATGGAGGGACAGGGTGTCCGTGAGCAGTACTTC. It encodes CAISGQMEGQGVREQYF.